This entry lists 2 T cell receptor beta chains sequenced from one sample in a study of blood T cell repertoires in COVID-19. The assay was immunoSEQ multiplex PCR, and TCRdb's table has in-frame clones only and misses some. Of approximately 240,000 clones in the sample, about 80% were seen once. The specimen was peripheral blood. Receptor source: a woman aged 55-69 years with acute or convalescent COVID-19.

This clone was counted a single time. The chain links TRBV5-1 to TRBJ1-4; D is possibly TRBD1 (6 bases). Germline CDR1 reads SGHRS; CDR2 reads YFSETQ. Trimming removed 4 bases at V and 7 bases at J, with 14 bases between. This CDR3 is 14 amino acids long. As DNA, the CDR3 is TGCGCCAGCAGCAGCCGGGGGGCAAGTGAAAAACTGTTTTTT. It codes for CASSSRGASEKLFF.

The chain employs TRBV7-9 and TRBJ2-3, with D uncertain. CDR3 length: 12 amino acids. Trimming pared 4 bases from V and 4 bases from J, leaving 6 bases between. Germline V gives CDR1 SEHNR, CDR2 FQNEAQ (reference sequence). The CDR3 loop is CASSSLADTQYF. DNA of the CDR3: TGTGCCAGCAGCTCACTCGCAGATACGCAGTATTTT.